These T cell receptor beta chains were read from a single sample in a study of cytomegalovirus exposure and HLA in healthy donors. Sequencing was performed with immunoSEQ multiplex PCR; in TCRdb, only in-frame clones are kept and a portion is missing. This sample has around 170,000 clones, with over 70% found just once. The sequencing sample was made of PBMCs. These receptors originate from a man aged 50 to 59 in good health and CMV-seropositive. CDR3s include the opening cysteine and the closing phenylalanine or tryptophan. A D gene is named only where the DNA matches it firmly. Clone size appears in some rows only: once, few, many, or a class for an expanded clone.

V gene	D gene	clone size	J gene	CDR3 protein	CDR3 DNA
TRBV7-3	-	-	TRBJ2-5	CASSLSPEGTQYF	TGTGCCAGCAGCTTAAGCCCGGAGGGGACCCAGTACTTC
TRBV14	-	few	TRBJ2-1	CASSQRYRANRFF	TGTGCCAGCAGTCAGAGGTACAGGGCCAATCGGTTCTTC
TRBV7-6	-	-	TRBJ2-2	CASSLRGSTGELFF	TGTGCCAGCAGCTTAAGGGGGAGCACCGGGGAGCTGTTTTTT
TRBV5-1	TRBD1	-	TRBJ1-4	CASSLAGTGDEKLFF	TGCGCCAGCAGCTTGGCCGGGACAGGGGATGAAAAACTGTTTTTT
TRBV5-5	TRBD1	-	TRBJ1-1	CASSRGQSRLEAFF	TGTGCCAGCAGCAGGGGACAGAGTAGACTTGAAGCTTTCTTT
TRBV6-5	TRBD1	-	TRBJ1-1	CASSEYQGDTEAFF	TGTGCCAGCAGTGAGTATCAGGGGGACACTGAAGCTTTCTTT
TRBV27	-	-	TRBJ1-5	CASSPQGLQPQHF	TGTGCCAGCAGTCCGCAGGGACTTCAGCCCCAGCATTTT
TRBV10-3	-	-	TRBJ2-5	CAISDNKVRETQYF	TGTGCCATCAGTGACAATAAGGTCAGGGAGACCCAGTACTTC
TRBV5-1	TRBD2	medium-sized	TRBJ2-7	CASSLSSGSYEQYF	TGCGCCAGCAGCTTGTCGAGCGGGAGCTACGAGCAGTACTTC
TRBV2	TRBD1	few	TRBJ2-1	CASKTGATYNEQFF	TGTGCCAGCAAAACAGGGGCCACCTACAATGAGCAGTTCTTC
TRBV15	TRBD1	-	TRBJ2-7	CATSRRDRAGGEQYF	TGTGCCACCAGCAGGAGGGACAGGGCTGGGGGCGAGCAGTACTTC
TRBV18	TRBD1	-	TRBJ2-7	CASSPIGQVGEQYF	TGTGCCAGCTCACCTATCGGACAGGTAGGCGAGCAGTACTTC
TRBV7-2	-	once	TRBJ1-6	CASSLGGSYNSPLHF	TGTGCCAGCAGCTTAGGCGGCTCCTATAATTCACCCCTCCACTTT
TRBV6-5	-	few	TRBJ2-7	CASSYSGGPYEQYF	TGTGCCAGCAGTTACTCGGGCGGGCCCTACGAGCAGTACTTC
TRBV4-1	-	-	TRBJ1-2	CASSQGSAYRSGGYTF	TGCGCCAGCAGCCAAGGCTCCGCATACCGGAGCGGTGGCTACACCTTC
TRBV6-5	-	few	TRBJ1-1	CASSRNRETEAFF	TGTGCCAGCAGTCGGAACAGGGAGACTGAAGCTTTCTTT
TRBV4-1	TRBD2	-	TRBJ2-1	CASSQLAGSSYNEQFF	TGCGCCAGCAGCCAATTAGCGGGGAGCTCCTACAATGAGCAGTTCTTC
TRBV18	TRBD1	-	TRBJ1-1	CASSRDSLTMNTEAFF	TGTGCCAGCTCGCGGGACAGCTTAACCATGAACACTGAAGCTTTCTTT
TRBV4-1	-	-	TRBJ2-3	CASSQEYGRNTQYF	TGCGCCAGCAGCCAAGAGTACGGGAGAAATACGCAGTATTTT
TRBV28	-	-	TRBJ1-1	CASSLHRVGTEAFF	TGTGCCAGCAGCCTACACAGGGTGGGGACTGAAGCTTTCTTT
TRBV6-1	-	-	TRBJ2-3	CASSDGGGHTDTQYF	TGTGCCAGCAGTGATGGTGGGGGCCACACAGATACGCAGTATTTT
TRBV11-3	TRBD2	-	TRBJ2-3	CASSPGLAGYSTDTQYF	TGTGCCAGCAGCCCAGGACTAGCGGGCTACAGCACAGATACGCAGTATTTT
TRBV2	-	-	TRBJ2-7	CASSRDSYEQYF	TGTGCCAGCAGTCGGGACTCCTACGAGCAGTACTTC
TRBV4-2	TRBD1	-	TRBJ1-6	CASSQERTGNNSPLHF	TGTGCCAGCAGCCAAGAGAGGACAGGGAATAATTCACCCCTCCACTTT
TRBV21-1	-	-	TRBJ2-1	CASSKGTVNNEQFF	TGTGCCAGCAGCAAAGGGACAGTTAACAATGAGCAGTTCTTC
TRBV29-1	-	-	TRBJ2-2	CSASSGSGDGELFF	TGCAGCGCGTCCTCAGGGTCGGGCGACGGGGAGCTGTTTTTT
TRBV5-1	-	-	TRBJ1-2	CASSLGRADYGYTF	TGCGCCAGCAGCTTGGGGAGGGCCGACTATGGCTACACCTTC
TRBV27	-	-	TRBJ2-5	CASSRTLAQETQYF	TGTGCCAGCAGCCGAACGCTGGCCCAAGAGACCCAGTACTTC
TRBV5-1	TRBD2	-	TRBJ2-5	CASSPDEGLAGDQETQYF	TGCGCCAGCAGCCCGGACGAGGGACTAGCGGGGGACCAAGAGACCCAGTACTTC
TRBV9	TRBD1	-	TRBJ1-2	CASSPPGTANYGYTF	TGTGCCAGCAGCCCCCCTGGGACAGCTAACTATGGCTACACCTTC
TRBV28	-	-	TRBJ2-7	CASSLRLAEGYEQYF	TGTGCCAGCAGTTTAAGGCTAGCCGAGGGCTACGAGCAGTACTTC
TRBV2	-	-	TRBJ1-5	CASSEGGQPQHF	TGTGCCAGCAGTGAAGGCGGTCAGCCCCAGCATTTT
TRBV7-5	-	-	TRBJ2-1	CARSLVESNNEQFF	TGTGCCAGAAGCTTAGTCGAGTCGAACAATGAGCAGTTCTTC
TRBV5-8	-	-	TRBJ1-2	CASSLGYSLLDYTF	TGTGCCAGCAGCTTGGGGTACAGCCTTCTCGACTACACCTTC
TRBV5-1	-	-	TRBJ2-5	CASSLAGAKETQYF	TGCGCCAGCAGCTTGGCAGGGGCCAAAGAGACCCAGTACTTC
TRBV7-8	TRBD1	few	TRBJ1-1	CASSSEGQSFSNTEAFF	TGTGCCAGCAGCTCAGAGGGACAGAGTTTCTCCAACACTGAAGCTTTCTTT
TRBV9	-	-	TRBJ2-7	CASSDPRTYEQYF	TGTGCCAGCAGCGATCCCCGTACCTACGAGCAGTACTTC
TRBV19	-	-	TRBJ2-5	CASSGQAVETQYF	TGTGCCAGTAGTGGGCAGGCTGTGGAGACCCAGTACTTC
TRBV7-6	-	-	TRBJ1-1	CASSRQDFGEAFF	TGTGCCAGCAGCCGACAGGACTTTGGTGAAGCTTTCTTT
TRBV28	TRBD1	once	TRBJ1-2	CASSSTGTGNYGYTF	TGTGCCAGCAGCTCCACCGGGACAGGGAACTATGGCTACACCTTC
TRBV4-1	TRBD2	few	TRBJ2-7	CASSQGAGVGYEQYF	TGCGCCAGCAGCCAAGGTGCGGGAGTGGGCTACGAGCAGTACTTC
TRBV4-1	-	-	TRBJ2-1	CASSQPSASYNEQFF	TGCGCCAGCAGCCAACCTAGCGCCTCCTACAATGAGCAGTTCTTC
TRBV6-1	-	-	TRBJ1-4	CASSGTGKEKLFF	TGTGCCAGCAGTGGAACAGGGAAGGAAAAACTGTTTTTT
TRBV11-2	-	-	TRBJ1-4	CASSPVRDSSEKLFF	TGTGCCAGCAGCCCGGTTCGGGACTCTAGTGAAAAACTGTTTTTT
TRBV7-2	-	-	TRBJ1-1	CASSWTVNTEAFF	TGTGCCAGCAGCTGGACAGTGAACACTGAAGCTTTCTTT
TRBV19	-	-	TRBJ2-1	CASSVGQSPYNEQFF	TGTGCCAGTAGTGTCGGACAGAGTCCATACAATGAGCAGTTCTTC
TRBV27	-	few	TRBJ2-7	CASRETGTYEQYF	TGTGCCAGCAGAGAGACAGGTACCTACGAGCAGTACTTC
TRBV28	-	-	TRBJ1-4	CASSSYEKLFF	TGTGCCAGCAGTTCCTATGAAAAACTGTTTTTT
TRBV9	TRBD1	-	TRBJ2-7	CASSLGGFSYEQYF	TGTGCCAGCAGCCTAGGGGGCTTCTCCTACGAGCAGTACTTC
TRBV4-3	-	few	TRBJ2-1	CASSQAGGRYNEQFF	TGCGCCAGCAGCCAAGCAGGTGGGAGGTACAATGAGCAGTTCTTC
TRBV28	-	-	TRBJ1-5	CASSLGGIVTWQPQHF	TGTGCCAGCAGTTTAGGAGGGATCGTAACTTGGCAGCCCCAGCATTTT
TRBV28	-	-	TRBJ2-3	CASSKFGLRTDTQYF	TGTGCCAGCAGCAAATTCGGACTGCGCACAGATACGCAGTATTTT
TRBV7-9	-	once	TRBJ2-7	CASSPRTNPYEQYF	TGTGCCAGCAGCCCGAGGACAAACCCCTACGAGCAGTACTTC
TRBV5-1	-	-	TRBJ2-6	CASSAQAGAGANVLTF	TGCGCCAGCAGCGCCCAAGCGGGTGCTGGGGCCAACGTCCTGACTTTC